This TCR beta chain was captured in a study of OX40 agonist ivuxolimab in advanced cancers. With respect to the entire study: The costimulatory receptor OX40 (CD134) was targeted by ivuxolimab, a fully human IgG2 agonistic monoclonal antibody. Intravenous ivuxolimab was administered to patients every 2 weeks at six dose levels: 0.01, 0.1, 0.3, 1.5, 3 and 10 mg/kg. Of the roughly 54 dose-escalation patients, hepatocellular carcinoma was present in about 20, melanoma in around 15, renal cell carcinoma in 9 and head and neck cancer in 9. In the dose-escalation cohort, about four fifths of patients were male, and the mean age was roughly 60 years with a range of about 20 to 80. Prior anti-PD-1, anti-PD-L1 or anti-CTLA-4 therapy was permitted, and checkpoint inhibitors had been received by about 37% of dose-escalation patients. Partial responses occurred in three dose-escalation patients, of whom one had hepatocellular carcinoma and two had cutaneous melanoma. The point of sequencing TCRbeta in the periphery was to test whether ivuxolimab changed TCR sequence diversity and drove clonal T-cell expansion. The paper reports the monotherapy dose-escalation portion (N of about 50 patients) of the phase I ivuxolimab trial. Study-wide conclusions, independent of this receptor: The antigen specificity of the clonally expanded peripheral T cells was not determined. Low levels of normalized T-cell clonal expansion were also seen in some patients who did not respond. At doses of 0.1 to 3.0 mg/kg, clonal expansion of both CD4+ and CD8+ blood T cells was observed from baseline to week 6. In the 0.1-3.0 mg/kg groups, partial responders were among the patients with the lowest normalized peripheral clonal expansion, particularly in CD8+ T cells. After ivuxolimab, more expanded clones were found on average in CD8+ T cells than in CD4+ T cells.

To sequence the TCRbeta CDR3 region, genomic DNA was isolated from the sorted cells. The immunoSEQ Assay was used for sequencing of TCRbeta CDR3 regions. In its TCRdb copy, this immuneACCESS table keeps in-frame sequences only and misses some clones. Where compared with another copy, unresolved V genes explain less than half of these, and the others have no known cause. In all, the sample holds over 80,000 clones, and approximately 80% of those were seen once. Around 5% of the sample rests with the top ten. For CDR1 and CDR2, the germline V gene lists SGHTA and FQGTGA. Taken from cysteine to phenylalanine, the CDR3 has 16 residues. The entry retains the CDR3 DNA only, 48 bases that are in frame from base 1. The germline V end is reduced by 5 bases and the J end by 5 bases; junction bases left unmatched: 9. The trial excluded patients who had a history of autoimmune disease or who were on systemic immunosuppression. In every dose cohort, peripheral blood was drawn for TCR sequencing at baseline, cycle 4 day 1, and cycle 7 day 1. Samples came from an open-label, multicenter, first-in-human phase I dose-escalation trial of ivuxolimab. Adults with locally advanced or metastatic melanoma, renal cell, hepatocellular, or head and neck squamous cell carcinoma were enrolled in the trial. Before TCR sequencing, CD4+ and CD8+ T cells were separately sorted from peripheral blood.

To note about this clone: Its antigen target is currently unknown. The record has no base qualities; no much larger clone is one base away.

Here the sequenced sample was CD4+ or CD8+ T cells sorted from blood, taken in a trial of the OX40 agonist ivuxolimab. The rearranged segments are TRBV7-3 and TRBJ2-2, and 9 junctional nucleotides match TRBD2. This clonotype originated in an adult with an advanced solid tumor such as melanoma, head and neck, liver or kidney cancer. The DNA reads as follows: TGTGCCAGCAGCCCCCTATGCGGGGGGGCAACCGGGGAGCTGTTTTTT. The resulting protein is CASSPLCGGATGELFF.